The 4 T cell receptor beta chains given below trace back to one sample, sequenced in a study of blood T cell repertoires in COVID-19. Profiled with immunoSEQ multiplex PCR; TCRdb holds only in-frame clones, not every one. The sample carries 100,000 or so clones, approximately 91% recorded once. The sequenced sample was peripheral blood. The receptors originated from a woman aged 55-75 years with acute or convalescent COVID-19.

The chain uses TRBV5-5 and TRBJ1-2; 7 bases map to TRBD1. The J segment lost 4 bases and the V segment lost 4 bases, leaving 10 bases of the junction unmatched. Looked up from germline, CDR1 is SGHKS and CDR2 is YYEKEE (reference sequence). The CDR3 has 15 amino acids. The CDR3 reads CASSQILDRTYGYTF. CDR3 nucleotide sequence: TGTGCCAGCAGCCAGATACTGGACAGGACCTATGGCTACACCTTC.

This clone has a handful of counts. V and J are TRBV19 and TRBJ1-2; TRBD1 matches 8 bases. The CDR3 totals 14 residues. Trimming took 6 bases from V and 4 from J; bases not matched to a gene: 7. The germline gives CDR1 LNHDA, CDR2 SQIVND (reference sequence). The CDR3 reads CASSGQGFSYGYTF. The CDR3 nucleotides read TGTGCCAGTAGCGGACAGGGTTTTTCCTATGGCTACACCTTC.

V gene TRBV29-1 combines with J gene TRBJ1-1, with D maybe TRBD1 (5 bases). The germline CDR1 and CDR2 sequences are SQVTM and ANQGSEA. The CDR3 extends over 14 amino acids. The CDR3 nucleotides read TGCGCTCGTGCGGGAGGGTACGGGGGCACTGAAGCTTTCTTT. This encodes CARAGGYGGTEAFF.

This clone was found once. V gene TRBV24-1 combines with J gene TRBJ1-4; 8 nucleotides agree with TRBD1. V shed 4 bases and J 3 bases; nucleotides not matched to a gene: 3. Germline CDR1 reads KGHDR; CDR2 reads SFDVKD. The CDR3 runs 15 residues. CDR3 residues: CATSETGGANEKLFF. CDR3 nucleotides: TGTGCCACCAGTGAAACAGGGGGGGCTAATGAAAAACTGTTTTTT.